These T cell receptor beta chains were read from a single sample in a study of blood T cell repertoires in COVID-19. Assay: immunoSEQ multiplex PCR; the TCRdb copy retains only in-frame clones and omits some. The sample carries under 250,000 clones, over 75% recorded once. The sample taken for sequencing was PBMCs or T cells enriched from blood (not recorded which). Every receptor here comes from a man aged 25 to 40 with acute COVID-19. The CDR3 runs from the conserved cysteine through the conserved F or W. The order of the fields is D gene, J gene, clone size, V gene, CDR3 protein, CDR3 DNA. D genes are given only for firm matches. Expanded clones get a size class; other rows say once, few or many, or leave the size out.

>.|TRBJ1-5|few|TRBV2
CASSEGQRQPQHF
TGTGCCAGCAGTGAAGGACAGAGGCAGCCCCAGCATTTT
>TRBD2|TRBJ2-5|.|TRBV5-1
CASSSGGLGPEETQYF
TGCGCCAGCAGCTCGGGGGGATTGGGACCTGAAGAGACCCAGTACTTC
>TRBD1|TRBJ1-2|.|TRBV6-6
CASSPLGQGGGYTF
TGTGCCAGCAGCCCATTGGGGCAGGGGGGCGGCTACACCTTC
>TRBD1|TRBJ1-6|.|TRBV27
CASRGTGGRVDNSPLHF
TGTGCCAGCAGGGGGACAGGGGGCCGTGTGGATAATTCACCCCTCCACTTT
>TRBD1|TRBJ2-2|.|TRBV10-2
CASRPRQGSIGELFF
TGCGCCAGTCGGCCGAGACAGGGCTCGATCGGGGAGCTGTTTTTT
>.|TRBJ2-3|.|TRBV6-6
CASSYSGRGKDTQYF
TGTGCCAGCAGTTACTCGGGGAGGGGGAAAGATACGCAGTATTTT
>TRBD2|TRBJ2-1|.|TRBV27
CASSSPVSGSYYNEQFF
TGTGCCAGCAGCTCCCCTGTCAGCGGGAGTTACTACAATGAGCAGTTCTTC
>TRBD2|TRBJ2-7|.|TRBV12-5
CASGLTGGIYEQYF
TGTGCTAGTGGTTTGACGGGGGGGATCTACGAGCAGTACTTC
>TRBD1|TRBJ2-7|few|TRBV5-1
CASSFWDSYEQYF
TGCGCCAGCAGCTTCTGGGACAGCTACGAGCAGTACTTC
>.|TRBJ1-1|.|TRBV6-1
CASSEVGDHEAFF
TGTGCCAGCAGTGAGGTCGGAGACCATGAAGCTTTCTTT
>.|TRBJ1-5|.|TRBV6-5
CASSYFRGQPQHF
TGTGCCAGCAGTTACTTTAGAGGTCAGCCCCAGCATTTT
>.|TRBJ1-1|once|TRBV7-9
CASSPASETEAFF
TGTGCCAGCAGCCCCGCCTCTGAGACTGAAGCTTTCTTT
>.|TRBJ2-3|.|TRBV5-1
CASSLWQGADTQYF
TGCGCCAGCAGCTTGTGGCAGGGCGCAGATACGCAGTATTTT
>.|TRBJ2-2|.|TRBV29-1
CSWGDGVNTGELFF
TGCAGCTGGGGGGACGGAGTTAACACCGGGGAGCTGTTTTTT
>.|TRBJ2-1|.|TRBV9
CASSVRSVGGEQFF
TGTGCCAGCAGCGTACGGTCTGTGGGGGGTGAGCAGTTCTTC
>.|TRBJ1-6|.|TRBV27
CASSTPGSPLHF
TGTGCCAGCAGTACCCCAGGTTCACCCCTCCACTTT
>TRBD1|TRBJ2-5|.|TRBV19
CASSIIEGAETQYF
TGTGCCAGTAGTATCATAGAGGGGGCAGAGACCCAGTACTTC
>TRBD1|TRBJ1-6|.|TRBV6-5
CASRRTGDNSPLHF
TGTGCCAGCAGGCGGACAGGGGACAATTCACCCCTCCACTTT
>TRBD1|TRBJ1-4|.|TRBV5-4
CASSLSIGGQEKLFF
TGTGCCAGCAGCTTGAGTATAGGGGGCCAGGAAAAACTGTTTTTT
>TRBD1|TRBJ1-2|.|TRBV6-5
CASNQGQGIGYTF
TGTGCCAGCAACCAGGGACAGGGGATTGGCTACACCTTC
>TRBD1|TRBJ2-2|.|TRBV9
CASSAGQGATGELFF
TGTGCCAGCAGCGCGGGACAGGGGGCCACCGGGGAGCTGTTTTTT
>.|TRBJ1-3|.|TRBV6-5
CASSYSGQLPGNTIYF
TGTGCCAGCAGTTACTCGGGGCAGTTGCCTGGAAACACCATATATTTT
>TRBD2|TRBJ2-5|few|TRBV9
CASSATGAGGYQETQYF
TGTGCCAGCAGCGCCACCGGGGCGGGGGGGTACCAAGAGACCCAGTACTTC
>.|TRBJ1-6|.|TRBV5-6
CASSLAGVGNSPLHF
TGTGCCAGCAGCTTGGCAGGGGTCGGTAATTCACCCCTCCACTTT
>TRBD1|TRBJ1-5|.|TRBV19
CASSIRDRNQPQHF
TGTGCCAGTAGTATCCGGGACAGAAATCAGCCCCAGCATTTT
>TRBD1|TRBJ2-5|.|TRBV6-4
CASRTGTGGAETQYF
TGTGCCAGCAGGACCGGGACAGGGGGCGCAGAGACCCAGTACTTC
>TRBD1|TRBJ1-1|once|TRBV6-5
CASRYPLDRDEAFF
TGTGCCAGCAGGTACCCCTTGGACAGGGATGAAGCTTTCTTT
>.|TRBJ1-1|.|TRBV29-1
CSLTETGNTEAFF
TGCAGCCTAACCGAGACAGGTAACACTGAAGCTTTCTTT
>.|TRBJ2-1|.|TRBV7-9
CASSGRGWDNNEQFF
TGTGCCAGCAGCGGCAGGGGATGGGACAATAATGAGCAGTTCTTC
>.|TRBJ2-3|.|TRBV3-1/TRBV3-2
CASSQLGGSDTQYF
TGTGCCAGCAGCCAGTTGGGAGGCAGTGATACGCAGTATTTT
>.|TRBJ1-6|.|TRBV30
CAWSRRDGYNSPLHF
TGTGCCTGGAGTCGGAGAGACGGGTATAATTCACCCCTCCACTTT
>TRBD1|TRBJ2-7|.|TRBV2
CASRGTGGGGYEQYF
TGTGCCAGCAGGGGGACAGGGGGCGGAGGGTACGAGCAGTACTTC
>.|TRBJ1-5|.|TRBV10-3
CAISDHVEEPQHF
TGTGCCATCAGTGACCACGTAGAGGAGCCCCAGCATTTT
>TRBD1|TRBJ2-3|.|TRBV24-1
CATSDFTGGLRDTQYF
TGTGCCACCAGTGATTTTACAGGGGGGCTGAGAGATACGCAGTATTTT
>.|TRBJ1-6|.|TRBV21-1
CASSKRDSDNSPLHF
TGTGCCAGCAGCAAAAGGGACAGTGATAATTCACCCCTCCACTTT
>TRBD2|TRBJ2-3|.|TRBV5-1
CASSLVGGALEQYF
TGCGCCAGCAGCTTGGTCGGGGGGGCATTGGAGCAGTATTTT
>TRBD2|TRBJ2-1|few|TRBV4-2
CASSPRTSGSYNEQFF
TGTGCCAGCAGCCCGCGGACTAGCGGGTCCTACAATGAGCAGTTCTTC
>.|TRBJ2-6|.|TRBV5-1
CASSLVGQSSGANVLTF
TGCGCCAGCAGCTTGGTTGGACAGAGCTCTGGGGCCAACGTCCTGACTTTC
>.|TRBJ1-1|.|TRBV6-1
CASSEGGWTEAFF
TGTGCCAGCAGTGAAGGAGGTTGGACTGAAGCTTTCTTT
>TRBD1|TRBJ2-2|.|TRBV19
CASSILGTAKLANTGELFF
TGTGCCAGTAGTATACTGGGGACAGCAAAACTTGCGAACACCGGGGAGCTGTTTTTT
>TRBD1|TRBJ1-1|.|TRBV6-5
CATEGQGNTEAFF
TGTGCCACGGAGGGACAGGGGAACACTGAAGCTTTCTTT
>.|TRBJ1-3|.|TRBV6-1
CASSEAEGPGNTIYF
TGTGCCAGCAGTGAAGCGGAGGGGCCAGGAAACACCATATATTTT
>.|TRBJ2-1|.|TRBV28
CASSLNEYNEQFF
TGTGCCAGCAGTTTAAACGAGTACAATGAGCAGTTCTTC
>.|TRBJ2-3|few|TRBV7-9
CASSLGTSTDTQYF
TGTGCCAGCAGCTTAGGAACTAGCACAGATACGCAGTATTTT
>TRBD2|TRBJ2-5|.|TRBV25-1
CASSALLAGTEETQYF
TGTGCCAGCAGTGCGCTTTTAGCGGGGACCGAAGAGACCCAGTACTTC
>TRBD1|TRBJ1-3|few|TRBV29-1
CSGRTGESTIYF
TGCAGCGGCCGGACAGGGGAGAGCACCATATATTTT
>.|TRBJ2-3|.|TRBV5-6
CASSLALTPHTQYF
TGTGCCAGCAGCTTGGCACTAACTCCGCATACGCAGTATTTT
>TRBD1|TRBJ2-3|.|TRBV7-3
CASSLAGTALKDTQYF
TGTGCCAGCAGCTTAGCCGGGACAGCCTTGAAAGATACGCAGTATTTT
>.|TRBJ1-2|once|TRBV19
CASSTGDLWYGYTF
TGTGCCAGTAGTACAGGGGATCTTTGGTATGGCTACACCTTC
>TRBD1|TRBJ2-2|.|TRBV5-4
CASSLDRGELFF
TGTGCCAGCAGCCTGGACAGGGGGGAGCTGTTTTTT
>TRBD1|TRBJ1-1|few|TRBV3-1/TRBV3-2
CASRFGTGAMTEAFF
TGTGCCAGCAGGTTCGGGACAGGAGCCATGACTGAAGCTTTCTTT
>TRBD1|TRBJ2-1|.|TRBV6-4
CASSDSGQGGINEQFF
TGTGCCAGCAGTGACTCGGGACAGGGGGGAATCAATGAGCAGTTCTTC
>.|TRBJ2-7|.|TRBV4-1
CASSHLTGEGSYEQYF
TGCGCCAGCAGCCACCTGACAGGCGAAGGGTCCTACGAGCAGTACTTC
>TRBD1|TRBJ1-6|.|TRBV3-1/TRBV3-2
CASSSGGNSPLHF
TGTGCCAGCAGCTCAGGGGGTAATTCACCCCTCCACTTT
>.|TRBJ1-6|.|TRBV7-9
CASSPGTGTYNSPLHF
TGTGCCAGCAGCCCTGGAACGGGGACCTATAATTCACCCCTCCACTTT